This is a list of T cell receptor beta chains from one sample in a study of T cell responses to AZD1222 COVID-19 vaccine. Using immunoSEQ multiplex PCR, the repertoire was profiled, and TCRdb retains in-frame clones only, with some absent. This table holds about 85,000 clones, roughly 90% found once. Sequencing was performed on peripheral blood, taken 28 days after the second AZD1222 dose. These receptors originate from an adult who received the AZD1222 COVID-19 vaccine. Both conserved end residues are part of each CDR3. The D gene is left open where the match is weak. The size of a clone is reported for some rows only, either as once, few or many, or as a class for expanded clones.

TRBD2,NA,TRBJ2-5,TRBV7-7,16,TGTGCTAGCAGCTTAGCGGTAGTAGCGGGAGGGCAGACCCAGTACTTC,CASSLAVVAGGQTQYF
NA,NA,TRBJ2-3,TRBV29-1,13,TGCAGCGTTGAGAACACGCAGGCAGATACGCAGTATTTT,CSVENTQADTQYF
TRBD1,once,TRBJ2-1,TRBV7-2,15,TGTGCCAGCAGCCCTCGGACAGGGAACCACAATGAGCAGTTCTTC,CASSPRTGNHNEQFF
NA,NA,TRBJ2-2,TRBV7-9,14,TGTGCCAGCAGCTTAGGTGGGAACACCGGGGAGCTGTTTTTT,CASSLGGNTGELFF
NA,NA,TRBJ1-2,TRBV28,13,TGTGCCAGCAGTTTATCAGTTAACTATGGCTACACCTTC,CASSLSVNYGYTF
NA,NA,TRBJ1-2,TRBV14,13,TGTGCCAGCAGCCCCCAGACAGGCTATGGCTACACCTTC,CASSPQTGYGYTF
NA,NA,TRBJ1-5,TRBV2,12,TGTGCCAGCCAGGGTTCCCATCAGCCCCAGCATTTT,CASQGSHQPQHF
NA,NA,TRBJ2-1,TRBV27,14,TGTGCCAGCAGTTTCCGGGGTTCCTACAATGAGCAGTTCTTC,CASSFRGSYNEQFF
TRBD1,NA,TRBJ2-7,TRBV28,14,TGTGCCAGCAATATCCGGGACAGGGGCCACCCCGTCCTCTTC,CASNIRDRGHPVLF
TRBD1,NA,TRBJ2-7,TRBV4-3,15,TGCGCCAGCAGCCAAGGTAATGCCAGGGGGTACGAGCAGTACTTC,CASSQGNARGYEQYF
TRBD2,NA,TRBJ2-5,TRBV2,16,TGTGCCAGCAGGCAACTAGCGGGAAACGTTTTGGAGACCCAGTACTTC,CASRQLAGNVLETQYF
NA,NA,TRBJ2-2,TRBV11-3,14,TGTGCCAGCAGCCTGGGACTCTACACCGGGGAGCTGTTTTTT,CASSLGLYTGELFF
NA,NA,TRBJ2-1,TRBV7-6,15,TGTGCCAGCAGCTTAGGAGGGACCTCCTACAATGAGCAGTTCTTC,CASSLGGTSYNEQFF
NA,NA,TRBJ2-5,TRBV13,13,TGTGCCAGCAGCTTACTTACCCAAGAGACCCAGTACTTC,CASSLLTQETQYF
NA,NA,TRBJ2-1,TRBV4-1,16,TGCGCCAGCAGCCAAGATCGAACACTCGCATACAATGAGCAGTTCTTC,CASSQDRTLAYNEQFF
NA,NA,TRBJ2-1,TRBV7-9,14,TGTGCCAGCAGCCCGTCCTCGCGGGACAATGAGCAGTTCTTC,CASSPSSRDNEQFF
NA,NA,TRBJ1-5,TRBV20-1,14,TGCAGTGCCAGTAGGGGAAACGGCAATCAGCCCCAGCATTTT,CSASRGNGNQPQHF